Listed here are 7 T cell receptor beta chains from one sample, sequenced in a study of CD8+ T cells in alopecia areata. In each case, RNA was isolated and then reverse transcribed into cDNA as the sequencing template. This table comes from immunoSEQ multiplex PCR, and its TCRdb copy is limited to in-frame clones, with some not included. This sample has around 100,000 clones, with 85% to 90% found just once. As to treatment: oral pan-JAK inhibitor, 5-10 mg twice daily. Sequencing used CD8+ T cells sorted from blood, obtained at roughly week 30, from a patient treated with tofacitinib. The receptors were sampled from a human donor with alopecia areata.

The chain's CDR3 is CSVEAWDRETEAFF. CDR3 in DNA: TGCAGCGTTGAAGCGTGGGACAGGGAGACTGAAGCTTTCTTT. This chain joins TRBV29-1 and TRBJ1-1; 9 bases are shared with TRBD1. V shed 1 base, J shed 5 bases, and the junction held 5 bases outside the gene matches. The germline V gene has CDR1 SQVTM and CDR2 ANQGSEA. CDR3 length: 14 residues.

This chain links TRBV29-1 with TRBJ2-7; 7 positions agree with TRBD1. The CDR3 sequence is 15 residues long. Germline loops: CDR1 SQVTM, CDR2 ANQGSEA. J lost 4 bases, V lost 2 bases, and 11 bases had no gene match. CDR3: CSVEIPGTEFYEQYF. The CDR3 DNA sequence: TGCAGCGTTGAAATTCCCGGGACAGAATTTTACGAGCAGTACTTC.

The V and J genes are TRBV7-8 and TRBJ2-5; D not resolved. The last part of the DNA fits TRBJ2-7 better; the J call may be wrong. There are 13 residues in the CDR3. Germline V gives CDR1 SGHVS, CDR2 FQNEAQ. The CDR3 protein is CASSARSSYEQYF. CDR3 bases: TGTGCCAGCAGTGCACGGAGCTCCTACGAGCAGTACTTC.

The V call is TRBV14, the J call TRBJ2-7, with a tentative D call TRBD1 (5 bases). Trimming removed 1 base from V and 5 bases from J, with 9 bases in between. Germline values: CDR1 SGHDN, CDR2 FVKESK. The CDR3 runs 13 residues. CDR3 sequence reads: CASSQVRQNEQYF. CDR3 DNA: TGTGCCAGCAGCCAAGTTCGACAGAACGAGCAGTACTTC.

As DNA, the CDR3 is TGTGCCAGCAGCTCGGGGTCAGATGGCTACACCTTC. This sequence encodes CASSSGSDGYTF. V usage is TRBV5-4 and J usage is TRBJ1-2, with unresolved D. The length of the CDR3 is 12 residues. Germline lookup yields CDR1 SGHNT and CDR2 YYREEE (reference sequence). The V and J ends lost 3 bases and 6 bases respectively, with 9 bases between them.

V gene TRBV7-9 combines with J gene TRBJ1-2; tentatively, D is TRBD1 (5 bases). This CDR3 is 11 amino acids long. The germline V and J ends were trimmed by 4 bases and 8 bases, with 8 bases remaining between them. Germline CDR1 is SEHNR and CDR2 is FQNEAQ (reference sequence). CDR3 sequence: CASSSGGGYTF. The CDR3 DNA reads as TGTGCCAGCAGCTCGGGGGGAGGCTACACCTTC.

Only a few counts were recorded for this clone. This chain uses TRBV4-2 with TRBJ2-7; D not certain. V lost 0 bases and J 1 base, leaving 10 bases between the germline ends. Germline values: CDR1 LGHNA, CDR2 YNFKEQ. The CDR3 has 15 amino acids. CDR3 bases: TGTGCCAGCAGCCAAGAAGGGCAGGAGTCCTACGAGCAGTACTTC. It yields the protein CASSQEGQESYEQYF.